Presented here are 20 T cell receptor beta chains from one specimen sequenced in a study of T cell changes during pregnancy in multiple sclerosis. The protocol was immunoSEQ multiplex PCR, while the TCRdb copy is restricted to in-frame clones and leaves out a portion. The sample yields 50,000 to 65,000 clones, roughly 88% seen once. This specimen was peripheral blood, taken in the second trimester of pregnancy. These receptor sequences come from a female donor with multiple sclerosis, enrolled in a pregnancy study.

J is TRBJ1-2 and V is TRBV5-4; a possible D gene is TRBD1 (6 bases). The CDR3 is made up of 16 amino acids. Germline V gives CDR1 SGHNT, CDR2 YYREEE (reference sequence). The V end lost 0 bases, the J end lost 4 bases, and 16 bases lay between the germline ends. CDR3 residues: CASSLEQGTQGYGYTF. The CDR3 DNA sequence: TGTGCCAGCAGCTTGGAACAGGGAACCCAGGGCTATGGCTACACCTTC.

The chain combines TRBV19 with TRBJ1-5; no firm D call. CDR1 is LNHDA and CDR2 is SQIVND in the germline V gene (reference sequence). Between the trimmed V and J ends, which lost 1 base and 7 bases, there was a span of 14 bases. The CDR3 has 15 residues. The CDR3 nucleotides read TGTGCCAGTAGTATAGTCCCCGGGATACGCCAGCCCCAGCATTTT. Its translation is CASSIVPGIRQPQHF.

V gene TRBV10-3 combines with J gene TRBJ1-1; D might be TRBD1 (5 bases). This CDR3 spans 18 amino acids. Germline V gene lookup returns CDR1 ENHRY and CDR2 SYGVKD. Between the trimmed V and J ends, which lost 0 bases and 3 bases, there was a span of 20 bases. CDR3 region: CAISESTRSGGRDTEAFF. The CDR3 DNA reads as TGTGCCATCAGTGAGTCGACTCGATCGGGGGGAAGGGACACTGAAGCTTTCTTT.

The CDR3 DNA reads as TGTGCCAGCAGTTTATCGGGCAGGGGGAAAGCTTTCTTT. Amino acid sequence: CASSLSGRGKAFF. V gene TRBV28 combines with J gene TRBJ1-1, with TRBD1 matching over 7 bases. This CDR3 comprises 13 residues. CDR1 is MDHEN, CDR2 SYDVKM, per germline. Trimming cost V 1 base and J 9 bases; bases outside gene matches: 5.

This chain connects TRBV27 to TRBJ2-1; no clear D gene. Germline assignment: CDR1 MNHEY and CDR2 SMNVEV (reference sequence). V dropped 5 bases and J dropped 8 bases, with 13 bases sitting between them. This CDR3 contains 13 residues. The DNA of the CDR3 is TGTGCCAGCAGTCGGCCTAGAATGCATGAGCAGTTCTTC. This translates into CASSRPRMHEQFF.

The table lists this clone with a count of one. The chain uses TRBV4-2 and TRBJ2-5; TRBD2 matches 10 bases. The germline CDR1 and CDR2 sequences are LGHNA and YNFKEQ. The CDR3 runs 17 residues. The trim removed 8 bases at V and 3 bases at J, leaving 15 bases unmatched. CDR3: CASLDGEAGGPEETQYF. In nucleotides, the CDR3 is TGTGCCAGCCTCGACGGAGAAGCGGGGGGGCCGGAAGAGACCCAGTACTTC.

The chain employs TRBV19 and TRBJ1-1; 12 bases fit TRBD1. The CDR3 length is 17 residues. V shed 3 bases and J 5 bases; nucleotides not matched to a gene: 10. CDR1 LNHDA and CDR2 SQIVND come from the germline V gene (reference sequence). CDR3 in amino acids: CASSMRPGTGGRTEAFF. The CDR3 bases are TGTGCCAGTAGTATGCGTCCCGGGACAGGGGGCAGAACTGAAGCTTTCTTT.

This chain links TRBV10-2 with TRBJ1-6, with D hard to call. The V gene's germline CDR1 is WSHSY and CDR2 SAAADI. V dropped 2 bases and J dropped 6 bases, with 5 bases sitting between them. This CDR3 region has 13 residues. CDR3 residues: CASSETVNSPLHF. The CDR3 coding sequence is TGCGCCAGCAGTGAGACGGTTAATTCACCCCTCCACTTT.

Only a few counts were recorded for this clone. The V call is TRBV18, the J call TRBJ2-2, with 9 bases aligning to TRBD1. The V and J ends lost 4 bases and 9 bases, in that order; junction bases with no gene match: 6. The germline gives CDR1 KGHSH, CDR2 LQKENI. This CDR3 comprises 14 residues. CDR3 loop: CASSRGTGNRELFF. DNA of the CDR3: TGTGCCAGCTCACGCGGGACAGGGAATCGGGAGCTGTTTTTT.

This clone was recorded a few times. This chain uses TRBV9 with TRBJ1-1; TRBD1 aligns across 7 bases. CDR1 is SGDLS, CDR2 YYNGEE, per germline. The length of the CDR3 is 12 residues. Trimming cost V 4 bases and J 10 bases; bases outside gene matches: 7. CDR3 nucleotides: TGTGCCAGCAGCTTGCTGACAGGGCCAGCTTTCTTT. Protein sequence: CASSLLTGPAFF.

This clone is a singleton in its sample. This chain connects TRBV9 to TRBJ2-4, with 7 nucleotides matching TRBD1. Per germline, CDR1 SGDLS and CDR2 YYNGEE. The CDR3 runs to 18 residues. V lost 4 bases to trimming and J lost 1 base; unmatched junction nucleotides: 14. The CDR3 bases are TGTGCCAGCAGCCCTCAAACAGGGGCCAATCCGGCCAAAAACATTCAGTACTTC. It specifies CASSPQTGANPAKNIQYF.

CDR3 sequence reads: CASSQEGAVSNQPQHF. As DNA, the CDR3 is TGTGCCAGCAGCCAAGAGGGGGCAGTTAGCAATCAGCCCCAGCATTTT. The rearrangement joins TRBV28 to TRBJ1-5; TRBD1 matches at 7 bases. Trimming took 6 bases from V and 0 from J; bases not matched to a gene: 8. This CDR3 comprises 16 residues. Germline values: CDR1 MDHEN, CDR2 SYDVKM.

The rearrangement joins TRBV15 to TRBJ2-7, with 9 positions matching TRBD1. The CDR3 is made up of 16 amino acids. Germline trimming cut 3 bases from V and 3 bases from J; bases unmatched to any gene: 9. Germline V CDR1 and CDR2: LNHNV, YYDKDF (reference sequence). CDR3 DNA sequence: TGTGCCACCAGCAGGCCCACCGGGACAGGGCACTACGAGCAGTACTTC. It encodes CATSRPTGTGHYEQYF.

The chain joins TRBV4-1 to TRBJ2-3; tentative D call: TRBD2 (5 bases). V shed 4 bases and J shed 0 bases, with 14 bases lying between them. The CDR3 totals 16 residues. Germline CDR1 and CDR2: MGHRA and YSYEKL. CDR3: CASSPYSRGSTDTQYF. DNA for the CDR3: TGCGCCAGCAGCCCCTACTCCCGGGGTAGCACAGATACGCAGTATTTT.

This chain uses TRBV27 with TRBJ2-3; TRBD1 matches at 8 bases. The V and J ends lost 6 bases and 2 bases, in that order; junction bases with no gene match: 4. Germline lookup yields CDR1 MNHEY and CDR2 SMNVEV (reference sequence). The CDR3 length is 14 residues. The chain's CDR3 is CASSDRGFTDTQYF. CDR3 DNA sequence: TGTGCCAGCAGCGACAGGGGTTTCACAGATACGCAGTATTTT.

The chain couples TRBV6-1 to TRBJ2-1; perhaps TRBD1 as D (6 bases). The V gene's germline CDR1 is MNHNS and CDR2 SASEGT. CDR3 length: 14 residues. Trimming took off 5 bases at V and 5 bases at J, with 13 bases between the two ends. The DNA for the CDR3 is TGTGCCAGCAGTATCGACCCAGGGGACAATGAGCAGTTCTTC. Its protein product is CASSIDPGDNEQFF.

The DNA for the CDR3 is TGTGCCAGCAGTCCAAATCAGGGTTTTACCGGAAACACCATATATTTT. Translation: CASSPNQGFTGNTIYF. The V gene is TRBV28, the J gene TRBJ1-3, with a possible D match to TRBD1 (5 bases). Germline V gene sequence: CDR1 MDHEN, CDR2 SYDVKM. V lost 5 bases to trimming and J lost 4 bases, with 18 bases between them. This CDR3 comprises 16 residues.

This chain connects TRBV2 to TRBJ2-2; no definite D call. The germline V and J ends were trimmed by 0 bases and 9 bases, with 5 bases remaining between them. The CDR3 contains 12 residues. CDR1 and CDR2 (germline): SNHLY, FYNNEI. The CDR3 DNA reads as TGTGCCAGCAGTGAAGCGGGCCGGGAGCTGTTTTTT. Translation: CASSEAGRELFF.

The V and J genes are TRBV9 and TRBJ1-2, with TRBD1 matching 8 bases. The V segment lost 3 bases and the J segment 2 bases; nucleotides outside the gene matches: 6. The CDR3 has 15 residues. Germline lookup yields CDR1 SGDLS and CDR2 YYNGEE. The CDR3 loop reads CASSGRDRWNYGYTF. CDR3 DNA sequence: TGTGCCAGCAGCGGAAGGGACAGGTGGAACTATGGCTACACCTTC.

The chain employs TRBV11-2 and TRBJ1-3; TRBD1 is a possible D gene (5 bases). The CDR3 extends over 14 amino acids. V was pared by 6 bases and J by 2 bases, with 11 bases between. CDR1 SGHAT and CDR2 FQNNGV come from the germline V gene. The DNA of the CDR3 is TGTGCCAGCAGTCGGGGGGGTCCTGGAAACACCATATATTTT. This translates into CASSRGGPGNTIYF.